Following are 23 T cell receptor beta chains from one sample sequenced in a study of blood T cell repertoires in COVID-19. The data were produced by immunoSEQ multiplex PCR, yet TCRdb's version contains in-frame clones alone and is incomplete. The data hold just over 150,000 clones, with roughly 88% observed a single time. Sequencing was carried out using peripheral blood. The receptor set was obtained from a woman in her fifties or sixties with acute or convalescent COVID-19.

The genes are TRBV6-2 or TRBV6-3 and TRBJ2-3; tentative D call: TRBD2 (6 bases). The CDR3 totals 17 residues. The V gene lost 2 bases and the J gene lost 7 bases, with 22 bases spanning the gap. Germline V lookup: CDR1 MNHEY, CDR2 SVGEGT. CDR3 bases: TGTGCCAGCAGTTACGGAGAGGAGGGCTACACGCGGTATACGCAGTATTTT. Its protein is CASSYGEEGYTRYTQYF.

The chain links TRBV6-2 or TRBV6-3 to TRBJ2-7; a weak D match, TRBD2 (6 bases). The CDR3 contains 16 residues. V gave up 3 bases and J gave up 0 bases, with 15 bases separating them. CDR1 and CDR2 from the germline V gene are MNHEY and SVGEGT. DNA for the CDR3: TGTGCCAGCAGTTATTCTGGCGGGGCGCGCTCCTACGAGCAGTACTTC. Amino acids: CASSYSGGARSYEQYF.

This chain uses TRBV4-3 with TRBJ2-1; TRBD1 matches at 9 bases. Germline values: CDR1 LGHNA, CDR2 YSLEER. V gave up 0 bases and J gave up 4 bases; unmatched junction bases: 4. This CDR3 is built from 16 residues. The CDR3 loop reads CASSQDRGQGYNEQFF. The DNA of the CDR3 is TGCGCCAGCAGCCAAGATAGGGGACAGGGATACAATGAGCAGTTCTTC.

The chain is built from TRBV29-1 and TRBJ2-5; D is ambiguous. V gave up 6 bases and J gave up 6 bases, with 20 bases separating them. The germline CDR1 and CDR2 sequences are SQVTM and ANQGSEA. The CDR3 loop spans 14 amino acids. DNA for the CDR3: TGCAGCGTCTCCCCCGGCCCTTTCAGGCAGACCCAGTACTTC. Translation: CSVSPGPFRQTQYF.

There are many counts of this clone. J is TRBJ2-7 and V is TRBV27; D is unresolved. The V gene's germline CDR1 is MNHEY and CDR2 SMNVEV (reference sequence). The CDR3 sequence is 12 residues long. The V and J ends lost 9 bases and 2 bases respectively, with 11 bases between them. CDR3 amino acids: CASLPVTYEQYF. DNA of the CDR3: TGTGCCAGTCTACCGGTAACCTACGAGCAGTACTTC.

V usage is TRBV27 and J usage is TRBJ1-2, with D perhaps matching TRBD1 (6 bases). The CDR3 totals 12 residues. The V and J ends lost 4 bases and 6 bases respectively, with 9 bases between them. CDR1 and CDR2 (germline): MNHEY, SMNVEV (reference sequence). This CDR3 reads CASSSPGDGYTF. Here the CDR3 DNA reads TGTGCCAGCAGTTCGCCAGGGGATGGCTACACCTTC.

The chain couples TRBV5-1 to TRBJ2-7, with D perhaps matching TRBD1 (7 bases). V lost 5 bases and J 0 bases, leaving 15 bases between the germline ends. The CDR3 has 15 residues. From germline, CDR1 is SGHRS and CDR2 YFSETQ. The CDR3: CASRARGDNSYEQYF. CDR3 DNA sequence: TGCGCCAGCAGAGCCAGGGGGGATAACTCCTACGAGCAGTACTTC. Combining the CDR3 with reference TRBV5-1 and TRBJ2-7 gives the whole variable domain KAGVTQTPRYLIKTRGQQVTLSCSPISGHRSVSWYQQTPGQGLQFLFEYFSETQRNKGNFPGRFSGRQFSNSRSEMNVSTLELGDSALYLCASRARGDNSYEQYFGPGTRLTVT.

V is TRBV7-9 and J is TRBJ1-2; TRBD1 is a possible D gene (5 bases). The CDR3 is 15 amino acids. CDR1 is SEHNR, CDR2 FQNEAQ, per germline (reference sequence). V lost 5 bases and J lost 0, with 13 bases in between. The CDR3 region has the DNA TGTGCCAGCAGCCCCCTGACAGACACTAACTATGGCTACACCTTC. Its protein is CASSPLTDTNYGYTF.

The CDR3 is CASSPRTSANQETQYF. For the CDR3, the DNA is TGTGCCAGCAGCCCTCGGACTAGCGCCAACCAAGAGACCCAGTACTTC. This chain links TRBV11-2 with TRBJ2-5, with TRBD2 matching over 9 bases. Losses at the gene ends were 5 bases for V and 0 bases for J; bases not matched to a gene: 7. Germline loops: CDR1 SGHAT, CDR2 FQNNGV. The CDR3 extends over 16 amino acids.

Here the CDR3 DNA reads TGTGCCAGCAGTAAAGGAGCGGGATCCGGCGAGCAGTACTTC. This sequence encodes CASSKGAGSGEQYF. The V gene is TRBV7-3, the J gene TRBJ2-7, with TRBD2 identical over 7 bases. Germline loops: CDR1 SGHTA, CDR2 FQGTGA. The trim removed 6 bases at V and 6 bases at J, leaving 11 bases unmatched. The CDR3 consists of 14 residues. Complete variable domain (other parts from reference TRBV7-3 and TRBJ2-7): GAGVSQTPSNKVTEKGKYVELRCDPISGHTALYWYRQSLGQGPEFLIYFQGTGAADDSGLPNDRFFAVRPEGSVSTLKIQRTERGDSAVYLCASSKGAGSGEQYFGPGTRLTVT.

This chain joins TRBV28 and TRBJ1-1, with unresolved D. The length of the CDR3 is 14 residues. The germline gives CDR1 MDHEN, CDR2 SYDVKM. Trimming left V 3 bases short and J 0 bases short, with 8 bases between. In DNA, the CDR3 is TGTGCCAGCAGTTTCACAGAAATGAACACTGAAGCTTTCTTT. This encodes CASSFTEMNTEAFF.

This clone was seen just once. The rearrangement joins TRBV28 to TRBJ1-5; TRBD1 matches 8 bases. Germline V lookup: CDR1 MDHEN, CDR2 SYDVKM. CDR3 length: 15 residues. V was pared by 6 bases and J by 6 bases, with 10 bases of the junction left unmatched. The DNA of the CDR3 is TGTGCCAGCAGCCCTGACCACAGGGGGACTCAGCCCCAGCATTTT. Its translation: CASSPDHRGTQPQHF.

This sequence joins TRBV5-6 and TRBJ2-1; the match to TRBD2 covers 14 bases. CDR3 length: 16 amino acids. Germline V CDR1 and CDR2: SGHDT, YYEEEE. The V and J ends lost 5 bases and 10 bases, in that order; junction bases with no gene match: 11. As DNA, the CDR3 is TGTGCCAGCAGTCTGGGACTAGCGGGAGAGCTGATGGAGCAGTTCTTC. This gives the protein CASSLGLAGELMEQFF.

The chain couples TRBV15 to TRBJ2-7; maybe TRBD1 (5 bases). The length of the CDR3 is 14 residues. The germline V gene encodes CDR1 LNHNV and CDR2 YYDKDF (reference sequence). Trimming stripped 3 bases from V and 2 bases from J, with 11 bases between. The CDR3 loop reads CATSSLTGTYEQYF. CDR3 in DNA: TGTGCCACCAGCAGTCTTACAGGAACCTACGAGCAGTACTTC.

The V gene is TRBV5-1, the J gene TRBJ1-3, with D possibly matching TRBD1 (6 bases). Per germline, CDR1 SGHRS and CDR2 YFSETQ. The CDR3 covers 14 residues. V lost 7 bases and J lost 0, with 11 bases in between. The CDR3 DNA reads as TGCGCCAGCGCAGAAGGGGGCTCTGGAAACACCATATATTTT. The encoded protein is CASAEGGSGNTIYF.

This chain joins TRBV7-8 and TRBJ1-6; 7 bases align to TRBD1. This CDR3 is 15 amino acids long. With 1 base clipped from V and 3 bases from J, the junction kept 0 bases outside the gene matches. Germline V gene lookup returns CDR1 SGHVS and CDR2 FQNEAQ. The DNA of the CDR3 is TGTGCCAGCAGCTTAGGGACAGGCTATAATTCACCCCTCCACTTT. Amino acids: CASSLGTGYNSPLHF.

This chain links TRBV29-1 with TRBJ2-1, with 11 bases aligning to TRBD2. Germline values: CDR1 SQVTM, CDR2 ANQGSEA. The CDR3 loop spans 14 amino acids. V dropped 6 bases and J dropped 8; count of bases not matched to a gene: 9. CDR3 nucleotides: TGCAGCGTGGTAGCGGGAGGGCCTCTGGATGAGCAGTTCTTC. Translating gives CSVVAGGPLDEQFF.

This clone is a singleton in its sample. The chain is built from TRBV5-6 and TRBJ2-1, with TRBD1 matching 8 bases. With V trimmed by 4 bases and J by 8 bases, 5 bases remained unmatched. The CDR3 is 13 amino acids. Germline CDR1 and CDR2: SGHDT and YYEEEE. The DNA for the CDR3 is TGTGCCAGCAGCCCCGGACAGGGCCATGAGCAGTTCTTC. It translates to CASSPGQGHEQFF.

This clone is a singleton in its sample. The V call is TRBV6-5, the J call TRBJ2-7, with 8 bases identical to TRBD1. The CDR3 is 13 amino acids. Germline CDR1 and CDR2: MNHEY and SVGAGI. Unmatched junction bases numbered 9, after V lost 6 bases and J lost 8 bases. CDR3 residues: CASRPPGQAQQYF. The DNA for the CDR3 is TGTGCCAGCAGACCCCCGGGACAGGCTCAGCAGTACTTC.

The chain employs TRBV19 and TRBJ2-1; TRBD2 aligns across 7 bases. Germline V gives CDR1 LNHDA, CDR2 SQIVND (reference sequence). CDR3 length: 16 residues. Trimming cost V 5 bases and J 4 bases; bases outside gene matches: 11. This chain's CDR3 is CASSLGVASGYNEQFF. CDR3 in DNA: TGTGCCAGTAGTCTAGGGGTGGCTAGCGGTTACAATGAGCAGTTCTTC.

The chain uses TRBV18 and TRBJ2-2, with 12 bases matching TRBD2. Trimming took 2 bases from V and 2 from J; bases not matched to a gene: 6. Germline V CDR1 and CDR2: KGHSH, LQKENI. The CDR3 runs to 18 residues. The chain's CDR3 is CASSPERLAGENTGELFF. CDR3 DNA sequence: TGTGCCAGCTCACCAGAGCGACTAGCGGGAGAAAACACCGGGGAGCTGTTTTTT.

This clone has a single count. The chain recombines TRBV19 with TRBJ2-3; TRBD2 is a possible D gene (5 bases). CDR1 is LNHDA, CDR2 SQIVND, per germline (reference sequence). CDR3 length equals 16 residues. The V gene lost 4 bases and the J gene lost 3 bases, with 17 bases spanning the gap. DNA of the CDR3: TGTGCCAGTAGTAGGTGGACGGGAACTTCAACAGATACGCAGTATTTT. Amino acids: CASSRWTGTSTDTQYF. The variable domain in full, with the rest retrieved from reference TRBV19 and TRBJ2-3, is DGGITQSPKYLFRKEGQNVTLSCEQNLNHDAMYWYRQDPGQGLRLIYYSQIVNDFQKGDIAEGYSVSREKKESFPLTVTSAQKNPTAFYLCASSRWTGTSTDTQYFGPGTRLTVL.

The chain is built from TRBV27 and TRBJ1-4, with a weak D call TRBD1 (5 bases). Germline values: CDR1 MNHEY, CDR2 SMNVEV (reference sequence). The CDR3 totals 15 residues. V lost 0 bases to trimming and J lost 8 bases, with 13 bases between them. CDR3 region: CASSLSGEDDEKLFF. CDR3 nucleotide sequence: TGTGCCAGCAGTTTATCGGGGGAGGACGACGAAAAACTGTTTTTT.